One sample yielded the 24 T cell receptor beta chains listed below, sequenced in a study of pediatric ulcerative colitis. Rectal tissue came from one to two pinch biopsies taken at colonoscopy. TCRdb's table, derived via immunoSEQ multiplex PCR, lists solely in-frame clones and lacks some. The table lists tens of thousands of clones, over 70% of them singletons. Sample: gut tissue. The receptors originated from a girl aged 10 to 17 with moderate ulcerative colitis.

The V call is TRBV6-5, the J call TRBJ2-7; 11 positions match TRBD1. Per germline, CDR1 MNHEY and CDR2 SVGAGI. Trimming at V came to 7 bases and at J to 3 bases, leaving 5 bases not matched to a gene. There are 14 residues in the CDR3. The CDR3 DNA reads as TGTGCCAGCAAAAAGGACAGGGGGCTCTACGAGCAGTACTTC. This encodes CASKKDRGLYEQYF.

The chain recombines TRBV28 with TRBJ1-2, with D unresolved. The V gene's germline CDR1 is MDHEN and CDR2 SYDVKM. V lost 11 bases and J lost 8, with 9 bases in between. CDR3 length equals 9 residues. In DNA form, the CDR3 reads TGTGCCGCCGGGTGGGGCTACACCTTC. Amino acid sequence: CAAGWGYTF.

The chain is built from TRBV13 and TRBJ2-5, with D perhaps matching TRBD1 (6 bases). The tail of the sequence fits TRBJ2-7 better, so the J call may be wrong. CDR1 is PRHDT and CDR2 is FYEKMQ in the germline V gene (reference sequence). This CDR3 region has 15 residues. CDR3 nucleotides: TGTGCCAGCAGCTTAGAGGGGGTGAGCTCCTACGAGCAGTACTTC. Translated: CASSLEGVSSYEQYF.

The chain uses TRBV7-2 and TRBJ2-5; TRBD2 matches at 7 bases. Germline-derived CDR1 and CDR2 are SGHTA and FQGNSA. Trimming removed 0 bases from V and 2 bases from J; junction bases left unmatched: 0. This CDR3 contains 14 residues. The CDR3 protein is CASSLAGGQETQYF. The CDR3, as DNA: TGTGCCAGCAGCTTAGCGGGAGGGCAAGAGACCCAGTACTTC.

The chain uses TRBV30 and TRBJ2-1, with TRBD2 matching 7 bases. The CDR3 runs 15 residues. Germline V gene lookup returns CDR1 GTSNPN and CDR2 SVGIG (reference sequence). Trimming cost V 0 bases and J 2 bases; bases outside gene matches: 4. CDR3 bases: TGTGCCTGGAGTGTACGGGGGGTAACCTACAATGAGCAGTTCTTC. Its translation is CAWSVRGVTYNEQFF.

The gene calls are TRBV6-1 and TRBJ2-2, with D hard to call. The CDR3 is 15 amino acids. CDR1 MNHNS and CDR2 SASEGT come from the germline V gene. The V and J ends lost 1 base and 2 bases respectively, with 8 bases between them. The CDR3 nucleotides are TGTGCCAGCAGTGAAGAGGGCCGAAACACCGGGGAGCTGTTTTTT. Its translation: CASSEEGRNTGELFF.

This clone appeared a single time. The chain uses TRBV29-1 and TRBJ2-7; 7 bases fit TRBD2. V was pared by 6 bases and J by 3 bases, with 11 bases of the junction left unmatched. Germline loops: CDR1 SQVTM, CDR2 ANQGSEA. The CDR3 runs to 14 residues. The DNA of the CDR3 is TGCAGCGTCAAGCTCTACGGCGGGAGCTACGAGCAGTACTTC. Its protein is CSVKLYGGSYEQYF.

The chain recombines TRBV10-3 with TRBJ1-2, with 7 bases lining up with TRBD1. V shed 0 bases, J shed 6 bases, and the junction held 1 base outside the gene matches. The CDR3 spans 13 residues. Germline V gives CDR1 ENHRY, CDR2 SYGVKD. CDR3 protein: CAISESGTDGYTF. CDR3 DNA: TGTGCCATCAGTGAGTCGGGGACAGATGGCTACACCTTC.

The chain is built from TRBV11-2 and TRBJ2-4; 8 positions agree with TRBD1. This CDR3 comprises 15 residues. Trimming took 2 bases from V and 8 from J; bases not matched to a gene: 8. Germline V gene lookup returns CDR1 SGHAT and CDR2 FQNNGV. CDR3 in DNA: TGTGCCAGCAGCTTACAGGGGGCGCTTGGAGACATTCAGTACTTC. It specifies CASSLQGALGDIQYF.

The chain is built from TRBV7-9 and TRBJ2-1; perhaps TRBD2 as D (6 bases). Germline V lookup: CDR1 SEHNR, CDR2 FQNEAQ (reference sequence). CDR3 length: 14 residues. The V and J ends lost 5 bases and 7 bases respectively, with 15 bases between them. The CDR3: CASSTRDGGNEQFF. The CDR3 DNA sequence: TGTGCCAGCAGCACCAGGGACGGAGGGAATGAGCAGTTCTTC.

This chain links TRBV4-2 with TRBJ2-3; D gene unclear. Looked up from germline, CDR1 is LGHNA and CDR2 is YNFKEQ. The CDR3 covers 12 residues. V lost 0 bases, J lost 5 bases, and 3 bases lay in between. The CDR3 nucleotides are TGTGCCAGCAGCCAAGAGGAAGATACGCAGTATTTT. Its protein product is CASSQEEDTQYF.

This clone was seen only once. The chain links TRBV5-1 to TRBJ2-7, with 10 bases aligning to TRBD1. Germline V gene sequence: CDR1 SGHRS, CDR2 YFSETQ. J was trimmed by 0 bases and V by 3 bases; bases with no gene match: 6. The CDR3 has 16 residues. CDR3 in amino acids: CASSSGQGVSSYEQYF. CDR3 DNA sequence: TGCGCCAGCAGCTCCGGACAGGGGGTTAGCTCCTACGAGCAGTACTTC. The full variable domain, its missing parts supplied by reference TRBV5-1 and TRBJ2-7, is KAGVTQTPRYLIKTRGQQVTLSCSPISGHRSVSWYQQTPGQGLQFLFEYFSETQRNKGNFPGRFSGRQFSNSRSEMNVSTLELGDSALYLCASSSGQGVSSYEQYFGPGTRLTVT.

The rearrangement links TRBV7-2 to TRBJ2-2; D unclear. The V gene's germline CDR1 is SGHTA and CDR2 FQGNSA. The ends were cut back, 1 base at V and 5 bases at J, with 8 bases in the middle. The CDR3 runs to 14 residues. As DNA, the CDR3 is TGTGCCAGCAGCTTAGGTCTGGGTACCGGGGAGCTGTTTTTT. It specifies CASSLGLGTGELFF.

The rearrangement joins TRBV18 to TRBJ2-2; 8 bases fit TRBD1. J was trimmed by 6 bases and V by 1 base; bases with no gene match: 7. The CDR3 runs 16 residues. CDR1 is KGHSH, CDR2 LQKENI, per germline. The CDR3 DNA follows: TGTGCCAGCTCACCACGGGCCCAGGGGGCTTCCGGGGAGCTGTTTTTT. Translation: CASSPRAQGASGELFF.

The rearrangement joins TRBV15 to TRBJ1-1, with D unresolved. In germline, CDR1 is LNHNV, CDR2 YYDKDF (reference sequence). V was shortened by 0 bases and J by 4 bases, with 9 bases between the two germline ends. There are 14 residues in the CDR3. The chain's CDR3 is CATSRDRRATEAFF. As DNA, the CDR3 is TGTGCCACCAGCAGAGATCGACGGGCCACTGAAGCTTTCTTT.

The chain has TRBV6-6 and TRBJ2-1; the D gene could be TRBD1 or TRBD2 (5 bases each). The CDR3 is 15 amino acids. The germline V gene has CDR1 MNHNY and CDR2 SVGAGI (reference sequence). V lost 6 bases and J 5 bases, leaving 17 bases between the germline ends. CDR3 sequence: CASSRGVLMDNEQFF. The CDR3 DNA sequence: TGTGCCAGCAGCAGAGGGGTATTAATGGACAATGAGCAGTTCTTC.

This chain connects TRBV7-2 to TRBJ2-3, with unresolved D. Trimming cost V 4 bases and J 1 base, with 12 bases left between them. Germline CDR1 SGHTA, CDR2 FQGNSA. The CDR3 is 15 residues long. The CDR3 DNA follows: TGTGCCAGCAGCTCCGACTCGCAACGCACAGATACGCAGTATTTT. Amino acids: CASSSDSQRTDTQYF.

This clone came up once. The rearrangement links TRBV7-2 to TRBJ2-3, with D maybe TRBD1 (5 bases). The germline V and J ends were trimmed by 3 bases and 3 bases, with 7 bases remaining between them. This CDR3 is built from 13 residues. CDR1 is SGHTA, CDR2 FQGNSA, per germline. The CDR3 DNA reads as TGTGCCAGCAGCTTCCAGGGAACAGATACGCAGTATTTT. It specifies CASSFQGTDTQYF. Full variable domain (rest looked up from reference TRBV7-2 and TRBJ2-3): GAGVSQSPSNKVTEKGKDVELRCDPISGHTALYWYRQSLGQGLEFLIYFQGNSAPDKSGLPSDRFSAERTGGSVSTLTIQRTQQEDSAVYLCASSFQGTDTQYFGPGTRLTVL.

V and J are TRBV14 and TRBJ2-1; maybe TRBD2 (5 bases). The CDR3 contains 17 residues. Germline CDR1 and CDR2: SGHDN and FVKESK. Trimming took 2 bases from V and 8 from J, leaving 22 bases between them. CDR3 in DNA: TGTGCCAGCAGCCAACCCCGCCGGGGTACGAGTTACGATGAGCAGTTCTTC. This gives the protein CASSQPRRGTSYDEQFF.

The chain combines TRBV19 with TRBJ2-7; the match to TRBD1 covers 8 bases. V gave up 9 bases and J gave up 2 bases; unmatched junction bases: 9. Germline V CDR1 and CDR2: LNHDA, SQIVND (reference sequence). The CDR3 is 14 amino acids. The CDR3 reads CASDLGQVPYEQYF. The CDR3 DNA reads TGTGCCAGCGACCTGGGACAGGTCCCCTACGAGCAGTACTTC.

This clone has a handful of counts. The chain carries TRBV19 and TRBJ2-7; 8 bases map to TRBD2. The J segment lost 0 bases and the V segment lost 1 base, leaving 2 bases of the junction unmatched. CDR1 is LNHDA and CDR2 is SQIVND in the germline V gene (reference sequence). The CDR3 contains 15 residues. The CDR3 loop is CASSIGLAGSYEQYF. In nucleotides, the CDR3 is TGTGCCAGTAGTATAGGGCTAGCGGGCTCCTACGAGCAGTACTTC. The complete variable domain, with remaining parts taken from reference TRBV19 and TRBJ2-7, reads DGGITQSPKYLFRKEGQNVTLSCEQNLNHDAMYWYRQDPGQGLRLIYYSQIVNDFQKGDIAEGYSVSREKKESFPLTVTSAQKNPTAFYLCASSIGLAGSYEQYFGPGTRLTVT.

The table lists this clone with a few counts. This chain links TRBV2 with TRBJ1-5; tentatively, D is TRBD1 (6 bases). The V gene lost 6 bases and the J gene lost 0 bases, with 12 bases spanning the gap. The CDR3 has 15 residues. Germline CDR1 and CDR2: SNHLY and FYNNEI. The DNA of the CDR3 is TGTGCCAGCAGAGAGGGACACTATAGCAATCAGCCCCAGCATTTT. Protein: CASREGHYSNQPQHF.

This sequence joins TRBV19 and TRBJ1-3; D not resolved. The CDR3 extends over 14 amino acids. CDR1 is LNHDA, CDR2 SQIVND, per germline (reference sequence). V was shortened by 1 base and J by 0 bases, with 4 bases between the two germline ends. The CDR3 nucleotides read TGTGCCAGTAGTATAGGGAGCTCTGGAAACACCATATATTTT. It encodes CASSIGSSGNTIYF.

The chain has TRBV4-2 and TRBJ2-7; 7 nucleotides align to TRBD2. This CDR3 has 16 residues. V lost 3 bases and J lost 0; bases outside the gene matches: 8. The germline V gene has CDR1 LGHNA and CDR2 YNFKEQ. CDR3 sequence (DNA): TGTGCCAGCAGCCAGGGGCGGCGGGGGACCTCCTACGAGCAGTACTTC. It is translated as CASSQGRRGTSYEQYF.